The next 25 T cell receptor beta chains were all read from a single sample in a study of T cell repertoires in cytomegalovirus infection. TCRdb reanalysed the reads using MiXCR and keeps one entry per CDR3 protein. The data contain fewer than 400,000 distinct CDR3 sequences, around 18% of them seen just once; the ten biggest clones take up approximately 8%. Sequences were obtained from PBMCs. The receptors derive from a human donor in good health (CMV status not recorded). Some clones in this sample may be carry-over from other donors' samples.

As for this clonotype: Germline and junction disagree at one end, which may indicate a read error. The chain recombines TRBV20-1 with TRBJ2-1; 8 bases are a match to TRBD2. Germline V CDR1 and CDR2: DFQATT, SNEGSKA (reference sequence). This CDR3 spans 15 amino acids. Here the CDR3 DNA reads TGCATTGCTAGGCTAGCGGGTTCCTCCTACAATGAGCAGTTCTTC. Its protein product is CIARLAGSSYNEQFF.

The sample holds many counts of this clonotype. The CDR3 spells CASSRGPSSYNEQFF. As DNA, the CDR3 is TGCGCCAGCAGCCGGGGCCCGAGCTCCTACAATGAGCAGTTCTTC. V and J are TRBV4-3 and TRBJ2-1; perhaps TRBD1 as D (5 bases). In germline, CDR1 is LGHNA, CDR2 YSLEER. Trimming cost V 4 bases and J 0 bases, with 10 bases left between them. The CDR3 extends over 15 amino acids.

V usage is TRBV7-2 and J usage is TRBJ2-1; perhaps TRBD2 as D (5 bases). CDR3 length equals 14 residues. V lost 0 bases to trimming and J lost 8 bases, with 11 bases between them. CDR1 SGHTA and CDR2 FQGNSA come from the germline V gene. CDR3 in amino acids: CASSLARVDHEQFF. CDR3 DNA: TGTGCCAGCAGCTTAGCGCGGGTAGATCATGAGCAGTTCTTC.

This clonotype was detected a few times. The V call is TRBV6-2 or TRBV6-3, the J call TRBJ2-6; D call uncertain. Trimming stripped 2 bases from V and 11 bases from J, with 7 bases between. CDR1 MNHEY and CDR2 SVGEGT come from the germline V gene. The CDR3 runs 12 residues. The CDR3 nucleotides are TGTGCCAGCAGTTACGATAGCCACGTCCTGACTTTC. It codes for CASSYDSHVLTF.

This clonotype occurred many times. This chain uses TRBV7-2 with TRBJ2-5; 7 nucleotides align to TRBD2. CDR3 length equals 13 residues. V dropped 10 bases and J dropped 5; count of bases not matched to a gene: 10. Germline CDR1 is SGHTA and CDR2 is FQGNSA. In DNA, the CDR3 is TGTGCCACCCAGGGCGGGAGACAGGAGACCCAGTACTTC. The encoded protein is CATQGGRQETQYF.

This clonotype was counted between two and nine times. The chain links TRBV29-1 to TRBJ2-2; TRBD1 agrees at 9 bases. CDR1 and CDR2 from the germline V gene are SQVTM and ANQGSEA. This CDR3 is 16 amino acids long. The V gene end was trimmed by 6 bases and the J gene end by 6 bases; junction bases not matched to a gene: 14. CDR3: CSVAPGTGLFPGELFF. DNA for the CDR3: TGCAGCGTCGCACCCGGGACAGGGCTTTTTCCCGGGGAGCTGTTTTTT.

The chain couples TRBV18 to TRBJ1-2; TRBD1 matches 9 bases. CDR3 length: 13 residues. The germline V gene encodes CDR1 KGHSH and CDR2 LQKENI. The J segment lost 6 bases and the V segment lost 5 bases, leaving 4 bases of the junction unmatched. In DNA form, the CDR3 reads TGTGCCAGCTCAGACGGACAGGGGCATGGCTACACCTTC. Its protein is CASSDGQGHGYTF.

This clonotype has more than one count but fewer than ten. The genes are TRBV6-1 and TRBJ2-2; TRBD1 matches 9 bases. Per germline, CDR1 MNHNS and CDR2 SASEGT. V lost 4 bases to trimming and J lost 7 bases; unmatched junction nucleotides: 7. The CDR3 is 15 amino acids. CDR3 amino acids: CASSAGTGINGELFF. The CDR3 DNA is TGTGCCAGCAGTGCCGGGACAGGGATTAACGGGGAGCTGTTTTTT.

This clonotype occurred a few times. This chain joins TRBV10-3 and TRBJ1-5; weak D call: TRBD1 (5 bases). This CDR3 is 13 amino acids long. Between the trimmed V and J ends, which lost 6 bases and 3 bases, there was a span of 9 bases. Germline V lookup: CDR1 ENHRY, CDR2 SYGVKD. CDR3 coding DNA: TGTGCCATCAGGGGACTGATCAATCAGCCCCAGCATTTT. It yields the protein CAIRGLINQPQHF.

This chain connects TRBV7-7 to TRBJ2-5, with D tentatively TRBD2 (6 bases). Germline V gene data show CDR1 as SSHAT and CDR2 as FNYEAQ (reference sequence). Trimming removed 0 bases at V and 5 bases at J, with 22 bases between. The CDR3 spans 18 residues. CDR3 sequence reads: CASSLAPAGTSSLETQYF. The CDR3 DNA reads TGTGCCAGCAGCTTAGCGCCTGCCGGGACTTCTTCTCTGGAGACCCAGTACTTC.

The CDR3 nucleotides read TGCAGTGCTAGACGACTAGCGGGAGAGGGAGATACGCAGTATTTT. This translates into CSARRLAGEGDTQYF. V usage is TRBV20-1 and J usage is TRBJ2-3, with 12 positions matching TRBD2. With V trimmed by 2 bases and J by 5 bases, 5 bases remained unmatched. CDR3 length: 15 residues. CDR1 DFQATT and CDR2 SNEGSKA come from the germline V gene (reference sequence).

This clonotype was counted at least ten times. V and J are TRBV7-8 and TRBJ2-4, with TRBD1 matching 7 bases. The CDR3 loop spans 15 amino acids. V gave up 5 bases and J gave up 1 base; unmatched junction bases: 5. Germline V lookup: CDR1 SGHVS, CDR2 FQNEAQ. CDR3 sequence reads: CASSAGTVAKNIQYF. In DNA, the CDR3 is TGTGCCAGCAGCGCCGGGACAGTGGCCAAAAACATTCAGTACTTC.

This clonotype was counted at least ten times. The chain has TRBV12-3 or TRBV12-4 and TRBJ2-4, with 7 positions matching TRBD1. There are 10 residues in the CDR3. With 5 bases clipped from V and 15 bases from J, the junction kept 4 bases outside the gene matches. The CDR3: CASSMDRSYF. The CDR3 DNA reads TGTGCCAGCAGTATGGACAGGTCGTACTTC.

This clonotype was observed at least ten times. The rearrangement joins TRBV7-2 to TRBJ1-2; D is undetermined. The CDR3 extends over 16 amino acids. V was trimmed by 4 bases and J by 0 bases, leaving 15 bases between them. Per the germline V gene, CDR1 is SGHTA and CDR2 is FQGNSA. In DNA form, the CDR3 reads TGTGCCAGCAGCTACGATAGTGGGCAAGCTAACTATGGCTACACCTTC. This encodes CASSYDSGQANYGYTF.

The rearrangement joins TRBV5-4 to TRBJ1-2; D is possibly TRBD1 (5 bases). Per the germline V gene, CDR1 is SGHNT and CDR2 is YYREEE (reference sequence). This CDR3 is 14 amino acids long. Trimming left V 0 bases short and J 8 bases short, with 14 bases between. CDR3 sequence: CASSLAGGGRGYTF. CDR3 nucleotides: TGTGCCAGCAGCTTGGCCGGGGGGGGTCGAGGCTACACCTTC.

The chain couples TRBV7-6 to TRBJ2-3; 12 positions agree with TRBD2. V shed 6 bases and J 5 bases; nucleotides not matched to a gene: 9. The CDR3 is 16 residues long. Germline V gene lookup returns CDR1 SGHVS and CDR2 FNYEAQ. CDR3 nucleotide sequence: TGTGCCAGCAGTCAAGGGGTACTAGCGGGAGGAGATACGCAGTATTTT. Residues: CASSQGVLAGGDTQYF.

In this sample, this clonotype turned up a few times. The chain employs TRBV2 and TRBJ1-1; D not resolved. CDR3 length: 13 residues. Germline values: CDR1 SNHLY, CDR2 FYNNEI. V lost 2 bases and J lost 8, with 12 bases in between. As DNA, the CDR3 is TGTGCCAGCAGTGAATTCTGGAGTAGGGAAGCTTTCTTT. As protein: CASSEFWSREAFF.

This clonotype was counted ten times or more. The chain joins TRBV7-2 to TRBJ1-1; weak D call: TRBD1 (6 bases). The length of the CDR3 is 13 residues. Germline CDR1 reads SGHTA; CDR2 reads FQGNSA. The germline V and J ends were trimmed by 11 bases and 2 bases, with 15 bases remaining between them. Here the CDR3 reads CAPEGGTNTEAFF. The DNA of the CDR3 is TGTGCCCCCGAGGGGGGGACTAACACTGAAGCTTTCTTT.

This clonotype showed up many times. V and J are TRBV7-2 and TRBJ2-7; 10 positions match TRBD2. This CDR3 comprises 14 residues. V dropped 8 bases and J dropped 4; count of bases not matched to a gene: 8. Per the germline V gene, CDR1 is SGHTA and CDR2 is FQGNSA. The CDR3 loop is CASAPTSGFYEQYF. CDR3 bases: TGTGCCAGCGCTCCGACTAGCGGGTTTTACGAGCAGTACTTC.

A few counts support this clonotype. The chain carries TRBV2 and TRBJ1-2; 7 bases agree with TRBD1. CDR3 length: 14 amino acids. V trimming: 8 bases; J trimming: 4 bases; junction bases outside the gene matches: 10. CDR1 is SNHLY, CDR2 FYNNEI, per germline. The CDR3 loop is CASGDKWTGYGYTF. In DNA, the CDR3 is TGTGCCAGCGGAGATAAGTGGACAGGCTATGGCTACACCTTC.

This clonotype was counted only a few times. This rearrangement joins TRBV2 to TRBJ1-3, with D unresolved. The CDR3 spans 12 residues. The V end lost 7 bases, the J end lost 5 bases, and 9 bases lay between the germline ends. Germline CDR1 is SNHLY and CDR2 is FYNNEI. The CDR3 protein is CASMGGRNTIYF. CDR3 nucleotides: TGTGCCAGCATGGGAGGACGAAACACCATATATTTT.

The chain recombines TRBV12-3 or TRBV12-4 with TRBJ2-2; D unclear. The CDR3 extends over 16 amino acids. The V end was cut by 2 bases, the J end by 7 bases, with 17 bases between. The CDR3, as DNA: TGTGCCAGCAGTTTAAGGCGCCCTCTACTCGGCGGGGAGCTGTTTTTT. Its translation: CASSLRRPLLGGELFF.

This clonotype was detected only a few times. The chain is built from TRBV7-8 and TRBJ1-1, with 9 bases fitting TRBD1. This CDR3 has 16 residues. The V segment lost 2 bases and the J segment 1 base; nucleotides outside the gene matches: 5. CDR1 and CDR2 (germline): SGHVS, FQNEAQ. DNA for the CDR3: TGTGCCAGCAGCTTATTCAACAGGGGGCAGAACACTGAAGCTTTCTTT. Translated: CASSLFNRGQNTEAFF.

The genes are TRBV14 and TRBJ1-6, with a tentative D call TRBD1 (5 bases). The V end was cut by 5 bases, the J end by 9 bases, with 14 bases between. Germline CDR1 SGHDN, CDR2 FVKESK. The CDR3 loop spans 14 amino acids. The CDR3 sequence: CASSAGPGGSPLHF. CDR3 coding DNA: TGTGCCAGCAGCGCCGGGCCCGGGGGTTCACCCCTCCACTTT.

The chain combines TRBV29-1 with TRBJ1-2; 8 bases agree with TRBD1. CDR3 length: 13 amino acids. Germline assignment: CDR1 SQVTM and CDR2 ANQGSEA. V shed 5 bases and J 4 bases; nucleotides not matched to a gene: 6. The CDR3 region is CSVTNGQGYGYTF. Here the CDR3 DNA reads TGCAGCGTTACCAACGGACAGGGCTATGGCTACACCTTC.